This paragraph covers one T cell receptor beta chain sequence. This clonotype has ten or more counts. Its recognized antigen is unknown. Base qualities are not recorded, but no much larger clone differs from it by a single base. The library was produced with multiplex PCR. Sequencing relied on an Illumina HiSeq 4000. TCR beta libraries were built with iRepertoire HTBI primers and Arm-PCR amplification of CDR3 regions. Before sequencing, the PCR products underwent gel purification. Under the source paper's analysis protocol: Across samples, fewer than 70 TRBV and 13 to 15 TRBJ segments were identified and used for gene usage analysis of CDR3 amino acid clonotypes. Filtered high-quality paired reads were merged into contigs using COPE and FqMerger. Contigs were aligned with BLAST to IMGT TRBV, TRBD and TRBJ reference genes, and CDR3 was defined per IMGT. Highly expanded clones were defined as clonotypes with a frequency above 0.1%. Repertoire diversity was measured by Shannon entropy, and V-J evenness by the Gini coefficient. A clonotype was considered public if more than one individual shared it. The public sequencing data were trimmed at Q25 with fastp and processed into clonotypes with MiXCR by TCRdb, which kept only in-frame beta chains. Records with the same CDR3 protein are collapsed into one entry carrying the most frequent genes and DNA. The V and J calls and clone size are TCRdb's, not the authors'. Within this sample are 600,000 to 650,000 distinct CDR3 sequences, with less than 20% of them counted one time only. Of the sample, 15% to 20% is held by the ten largest clones.

CDR3 length: 12 amino acids, cysteine to phenylalanine. Of the read, only the CDR3 DNA is kept; its 36 bases are in frame from base 1. The CDR1 and CDR2 encoded by the germline V gene are WSHSY and SAAADI. Deletion took 5 bases off V and 6 bases off J, with a span of 11 bases between the germline ends. These data are taken from a study of regulatory T cells in long-lasting Graves disease (dated by TCRdb to the early 2020s). For the wider study: Newly diagnosed Graves' disease patients had taken antithyroid drugs for less than 3 months. Persistent Graves' disease patients were compared with newly diagnosed Graves' disease patients by peripheral blood TCR sequencing and RNA sequencing. The study was conducted in China and was registered as a clinical trial. TCR sequencing covered around 13 persistent and roughly 20 newly diagnosed Graves' disease patients, 33 samples in total. Paper-wide results and their limitations: Sequencing and analysis were limited to the TCR beta chain. TRBV28, TRBJ1-2 and TRBJ2-5 were preferentially used in persistent disease, while TRBV20-1 and TRBJ2-1 were favored in newly diagnosed disease. As a limitation, the authors acknowledged that the small sample size may reduce accuracy. Because the primary lesion, thyroid tissue, could not be accessed, the study looked at peripheral blood alone. Compared with newly diagnosed patients, persistent Graves' disease patients had lower TCR Shannon entropy and fewer highly expanded clones, which suggests clonal expansion. A larger number of public clonotypes was shared among persistent patients (under 3,000) than among newly diagnosed patients (roughly 970).

The sample's time point label is to be understood as: newly diagnosed GD, antithyroid drugs for less than 3 months. For both TCR sequencing and RNA sequencing, RNA was extracted from PBMCs in TRIzol. Graves' disease was diagnosed according to American Thyroid Association guidelines. Recruitment of patients was carried out at an endocrinology department in Xi'an, China. Each patient gave approximately 10 milliliters of peripheral blood, collected in an EDTA anticoagulant tube. Ficoll Paque Plus density gradient separation was used to isolate PBMCs, and no additional T cell sorting was done. An Agilent 2100 Bioanalyzer and agarose gel were used to check RNA quality, while a NanoDrop 2000 measured RNA concentration. This sample was also put to use in a study of T cells in Graves' hyperthyroidism and ophthalmopathy. Looking at the second paper: Graves' hyperthyroidism was defined as stable when no progression to ophthalmopathy occurred over 18 months of follow-up. Hyperthyroidism patients were aged 18 to 65 years and newly diagnosed, with disease duration of less than 2 months. Any patient with an uncontrolled infection, another autoimmune disease, pregnancy or lactation was excluded. Diagnoses were established on the basis of clinical symptoms, serum thyroxine and TRAb, thyroid ultrasound, and orbital computed tomography. The first round of RT-PCR for the TCR CDR3 was performed with the HTBI primer set and the Qiagen OneStep RT-PCR kit. Blood samples also contained most of the expanded thyroid clonotypes (frequency above 0.001), which suggests that blood repertoires may reflect thyroid immune responses. In cross-validation, a model built on a 13 V-J signature told ophthalmopathy apart from stable hyperthyroidism with under 90% sensitivity and about 81% specificity, and in testing the same model reached 80%/75%. During validation, the model predicted progression to ophthalmopathy a median of approximately 6.5 months ahead of onset, with more than 55% sensitivity and about 72% specificity. To identify TCR V-J signatures that set the groups apart, the researchers used a discovery cohort of 100 patients, made up of fewer than 50 with Graves' ophthalmopathy and 57 with stable Graves' hyperthyroidism. An independent validation cohort of around 20 hyperthyroidism patients and approximately 15 patients who later progressed to ophthalmopathy tested prospective prediction of ophthalmopathy. The 75 to 100 discovery patients were divided at random into training and test sets in a 7:3 ratio. Thyroid tissue and blood T-cell repertoires from over 5 Graves' hyperthyroidism patients were also compared in the study. After blood sampling, hyperthyroidism patients were treated with methimazole at a starting dose of 30 mg daily, and ophthalmopathy patients were treated with high-dose intravenous methylprednisolone. The libraries were constructed in a second round of multiplex PCR and then size-selected and purified. Sequencing of the libraries was done on an Illumina HiSeq2000 using paired-end 100 bp reads. SOAPnuke was used to process the raw data, throwing out any read that contained adapters or uncalled bases, had a mean Phred below 15, or lacked an exact constant-primer or identifier match. High-quality paired reads were merged using COPE v1.2.5, and each unique nucleotide sequence was defined as a clonotype. Clonotypes were aligned to IMGT TRBV, TRBD and TRBJ reference segments using MiTCR v1.1. Only V-J combinations with frequency above 0.0001, covering roughly 99% of repertoires, were analysed. The TCS score was defined as F50 (clonal expansion) divided by E x V (chaos), with BLOSUM62-based TCRdist calculated between CDR3 peptides within each V-J. Welch's t-statistics and random forest reduced fewer than 600 V-J features to roughly 13, which were used in a naive Bayes classifier (R e1071). Sample size was not statistically predetermined, and investigators were not blinded to group allocation. The paper describes TCR Vbeta CDR3 sequencing of fewer than 150 peripheral blood samples, made up of about 41 ophthalmopathy patients, 70 to 75 hyperthyroidism patients and roughly 17 progressor patients.

The sample consisted of peripheral blood mononuclear cells (PBMCs), taken at new diagnosis, from a patient treated with antithyroid drugs. The V and J genes are TRBV10-2 and TRBJ2-7; the D gene assignment is ambiguous. The sequence was collected from a woman in her thirties with Graves disease. Donor details come from another sample of the same person, matched by shared clones. CDR3 protein: CASSHSNPEQYF. The DNA sequence is as follows: TGCGCCAGCAGTCACTCCAATCCCGAGCAGTACTTC.